Presented here are 17 T cell receptor beta chains from one specimen sequenced in a study of lymphopenia after photon versus proton radiotherapy. Some clones are missing from TCRdb's copy, which holds only in-frame ones; the method was immunoSEQ multiplex PCR. The profile shows about 42,000 clones, over 75% of them singletons. The sequenced sample was peripheral blood, obtained from a patient treated with proton-based radiotherapy. All receptors derive from a woman aged 70-85 years with pancreatic cancer.

This chain uses TRBV30 with TRBJ2-1; D remains ambiguous. The germline V gene encodes CDR1 GTSNPN and CDR2 SVGIG (reference sequence). V dropped 1 base and J dropped 9 bases, with 10 bases sitting between them. This CDR3 is 12 amino acids long. The CDR3 loop reads CAWSAPGSEQFF. The CDR3 nucleotides read TGTGCCTGGAGTGCCCCCGGCAGTGAGCAGTTCTTC. The full variable domain, its missing parts supplied by reference TRBV30 and TRBJ2-1, is SQTIHQWPATLVQPVGSPLSLECTVEGTSNPNLYWYRQAAGRGLQLLFYSVGIGQISSEVPQNLSASRPQDRQFILSSKKLLLSDSGFYLCAWSAPGSEQFFGPGTRLTVL.

This clone is a singleton in its sample. The chain combines TRBV30 with TRBJ1-1; D unclear. The V and J ends lost 4 bases and 8 bases respectively, with 17 bases between them. This CDR3 is 13 amino acids long. Germline V gene lookup returns CDR1 GTSNPN and CDR2 SVGIG (reference sequence). The CDR3 bases are TGTGCCTGGAAGGCCTCCATGCATCCAGAAGCTTTCTTT. Its translation: CAWKASMHPEAFF.

The chain links TRBV28 to TRBJ1-2; no reliable D call. The germline V and J ends were trimmed by 3 bases and 7 bases, with 6 bases remaining between them. Looked up from germline, CDR1 is MDHEN and CDR2 is SYDVKM. The CDR3 loop spans 11 amino acids. For the CDR3, the DNA is TGTGCCAGCAGTTTTCCCTTTGGCTACACCTTC. Translated, it gives CASSFPFGYTF.

The chain links TRBV28 to TRBJ2-4, with 13 bases that match TRBD2. J gave up 8 bases and V 3 bases, and 4 bases lay outside the gene matches. The germline V gene encodes CDR1 MDHEN and CDR2 SYDVKM. The CDR3 loop spans 15 amino acids. CDR3 in amino acids: CASSLRTSGSYIQYF. As DNA, the CDR3 is TGTGCCAGCAGTTTGCGGACTAGCGGGAGTTACATTCAGTACTTC.

The chain recombines TRBV29-1 with TRBJ2-5; TRBD2 aligns across 7 bases. CDR3 length: 12 amino acids. Germline CDR1 reads SQVTM; CDR2 reads ANQGSEA. The V gene end was trimmed by 3 bases and the J gene end by 9 bases; junction bases not matched to a gene: 7. CDR3 DNA sequence: TGCAGCGTTGAGCGGGAGCCGCAGGCCCAGTACTTC. This codes for CSVEREPQAQYF.

This rearrangement joins TRBV7-3 to TRBJ2-5, with TRBD1 identical over 9 bases. The CDR3 extends over 13 amino acids. Losses at the gene ends were 6 bases for V and 5 bases for J; bases not matched to a gene: 4. Germline V lookup: CDR1 SGHTA, CDR2 FQGTGA. The CDR3 region has the DNA TGTGCCAGCAGTACAGGGGGCCGGGAGACCCAGTACTTC. Protein product: CASSTGGRETQYF.

The CDR3 reads CASRLRGLAGVNTDTQYF. The CDR3, as DNA: TGTGCCAGCCGCCTTAGGGGGCTAGCGGGAGTTAACACAGATACGCAGTATTTT. This chain joins TRBV7-2 and TRBJ2-3; TRBD2 matches at 10 bases. This CDR3 spans 18 amino acids. CDR1 is SGHTA and CDR2 is FQGNSA in the germline V gene. The ends lost 8 bases at V and 2 bases at J; junction bases unmatched: 16.

This rearrangement joins TRBV15 to TRBJ1-2; D unresolved. Germline loops: CDR1 LNHNV, CDR2 YYDKDF (reference sequence). Trimming took off 5 bases at V and 2 bases at J, with 12 bases between the two ends. The length of the CDR3 is 14 residues. In nucleotides, the CDR3 is TGTGCCACCAGCGCCGGGGAGAGGAACTATGGCTACACCTTC. The encoded protein is CATSAGERNYGYTF.

V usage is TRBV4-1 and J usage is TRBJ2-7; 9 bases line up with TRBD2. V dropped 0 bases and J dropped 5; count of bases not matched to a gene: 11. In germline, CDR1 is MGHRA, CDR2 YSYEKL. The CDR3 length is 17 residues. In nucleotides, the CDR3 is TGCGCCAGCAGCCAAGAAGGATTGTCTAGCGGGATGAACGAGCAGTACTTC. This translates into CASSQEGLSSGMNEQYF.

This clone was seen more than once but under ten times. The chain has TRBV7-8 and TRBJ2-7; 9 bases agree with TRBD1. Germline V CDR1 and CDR2: SGHVS, FQNEAQ. The CDR3 totals 15 residues. Trimming removed 1 base from V and 3 bases from J; junction bases left unmatched: 4. The CDR3 sequence: CASSLVGTGFYEQYF. DNA for the CDR3: TGTGCCAGCAGCTTAGTCGGGACAGGGTTCTACGAGCAGTACTTC.

The J gene is TRBJ2-3, the V gene TRBV4-3; 11 bases are shared with TRBD2. CDR1 and CDR2 from the germline V gene are LGHNA and YSLEER. The length of the CDR3 is 19 residues. V trimming: 0 bases; J trimming: 5 bases; junction bases outside the gene matches: 13. This CDR3 is CASSQDAGTSGFTQDTQYF. CDR3 sequence (DNA): TGCGCCAGCAGCCAAGATGCGGGGACTAGCGGTTTCACCCAAGATACGCAGTATTTT.

This clone was seen only once. The rearrangement links TRBV11-2 to TRBJ1-2, with TRBD1 identical over 8 bases. This CDR3 comprises 18 residues. Trimming cost V 2 bases and J 7 bases; bases outside gene matches: 18. The germline V gene encodes CDR1 SGHAT and CDR2 FQNNGV. DNA for the CDR3: TGTGCCAGCAGCTTAATCCCCTTTGCAGGGGGCGCGTTCGGTGGCTACACCTTC. It encodes CASSLIPFAGGAFGGYTF.

This chain uses TRBV19 with TRBJ2-5; D remains ambiguous. V was pared by 3 bases and J by 2 bases, with 10 bases between. The CDR3 length is 14 residues. Germline values: CDR1 LNHDA, CDR2 SQIVND (reference sequence). CDR3 loop: CASSIEKLQETQYF. The CDR3 DNA follows: TGTGCCAGTAGTATTGAGAAACTACAAGAGACCCAGTACTTC.

The chain employs TRBV19 and TRBJ2-1; D not resolved. CDR1 and CDR2 (germline): LNHDA, SQIVND (reference sequence). The CDR3 has 13 residues. Between the trimmed V and J ends, which lost 2 bases and 7 bases, there was a span of 9 bases. The CDR3 DNA follows: TGTGCCAGTAGTATATCTAGTAAAAATGAGCAGTTCTTC. This sequence encodes CASSISSKNEQFF.

This sequence joins TRBV30 and TRBJ1-1; D remains unclear. From germline, CDR1 is GTSNPN and CDR2 SVGIG (reference sequence). This CDR3 is 13 amino acids long. Trimming shortened V by 0 bases and J by 1 base, and 6 bases separated the two germline ends. CDR3: CAWSVRENTEAFF. Written as DNA, the CDR3 is TGTGCCTGGAGTGTACGGGAGAACACTGAAGCTTTCTTT.

The chain joins TRBV7-9 to TRBJ2-5, with 9 bases that match TRBD2. The end of the DNA fits TRBJ2-7 better, so the J call may be wrong. This CDR3 contains 16 residues. CDR1 and CDR2 (germline): SEHNR, FQNEAQ (reference sequence). The chain's CDR3 is CASSLEVLAGPYEQYF. In DNA form, the CDR3 reads TGTGCCAGCAGCTTAGAGGTCCTAGCGGGACCCTACGAGCAGTACTTC.

The chain employs TRBV4-2 and TRBJ1-4, with 7 bases fitting TRBD1. V was clipped by 4 bases and J by 8 bases; unmatched bases: 10. The CDR3 runs to 15 residues. CDR1 is LGHNA and CDR2 is YNFKEQ in the germline V gene. CDR3 in DNA: TGTGCCAGCAGCCCAGCAGACAGGGCGGAGGAAAAACTGTTTTTT. It yields the protein CASSPADRAEEKLFF.